The entry below gives a single TCR beta chain sequence along with its context. The antigen is unknown. A read error may account for a junction end that differs from germline. A constant-region primer served to make TCR beta cDNA from about 490 ng total RNA. Three-round nested multiplex PCR performed with slightly modified ARM-PCR produced the TCR beta libraries. Primers for the first two PCR rounds were TRBV1-TRBV30 forward primers and a C-beta reverse primer (10 cycles per round). TCRdb processed the multiplex PCR reads anew with MiXCR; each CDR3 protein has one entry. The sample consists of about 21,000 distinct CDR3 sequences, roughly 79% of them appearing once. The source of the sample is a study of tumor-infiltrating lymphocytes in primary liver carcinoma. General study points: Among the pair types, tumor region pairs showed more overlap than tumor-adjacent and tumor-blood pairs. Only about 7-24% of top clones showed up in all five tumor regions.

The source material, roughly 18-30 mg of unsorted bulk tissue, was used to co-extract RNA and DNA. Germline assignment: CDR1 MNHEY and CDR2 SVGAGI. The CDR3 has 13 amino acids. Sequenced sample: liver tumor tissue from sampling region 1. Subset in this sample: tumor region T1, superior pole. The origin of this receptor is a woman in her 30s with primary liver carcinoma and hepatitis B virus infection. J is TRBJ2-5 and V is TRBV6-5; 7 nucleotides align to TRBD1. For the CDR3, the DNA is TGTGCCAGCAGTACCGAGAGGGGGCAGACCCAGAACTTC. Translated, it gives CASSTERGQTQNF.